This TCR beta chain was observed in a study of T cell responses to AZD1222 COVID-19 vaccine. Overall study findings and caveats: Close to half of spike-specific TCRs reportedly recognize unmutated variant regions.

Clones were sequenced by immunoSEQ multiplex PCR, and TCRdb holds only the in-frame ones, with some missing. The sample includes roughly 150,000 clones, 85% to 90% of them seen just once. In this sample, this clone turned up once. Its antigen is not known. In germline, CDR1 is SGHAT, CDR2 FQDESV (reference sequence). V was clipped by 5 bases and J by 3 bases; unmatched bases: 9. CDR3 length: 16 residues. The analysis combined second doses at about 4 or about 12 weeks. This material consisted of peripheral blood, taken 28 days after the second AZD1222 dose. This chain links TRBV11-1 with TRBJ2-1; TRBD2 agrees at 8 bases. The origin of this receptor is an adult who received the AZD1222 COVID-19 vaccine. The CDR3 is CASSPTGRADYNEQFF. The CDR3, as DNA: TGTGCCAGCAGCCCTACCGGGAGGGCCGACTACAATGAGCAGTTCTTC.